The 7 T cell receptor beta chains listed next were all sequenced from one sample in a study of a mutant IDH1 vaccine in newly diagnosed glioma. Sample time point: baseline, week 1 (first vaccination visit). Documented treatment: pre-vaccination baseline after standard-of-care therapy. Assay: immunoSEQ multiplex PCR; the TCRdb copy retains only in-frame clones and omits some. The profile covers tens of thousands of clones, with around 86% appearing a single time and 2.9% taken by the ten largest. Sequencing was performed on PBMCs, taken from a glioma patient treated with radiotherapy, temozolomide or both. These receptors came from a man aged 25 to 45 with glioma.

This sequence joins TRBV27 and TRBJ2-3; D may be TRBD1 (6 bases). The germline V gene encodes CDR1 MNHEY and CDR2 SMNVEV (reference sequence). This CDR3 is built from 16 residues. V dropped 6 bases and J dropped 0 bases, with 16 bases sitting between them. CDR3 protein: CASRLGAVVSTDTQYF. The CDR3 DNA is TGTGCCAGCAGATTGGGGGCGGTGGTCAGCACAGATACGCAGTATTTT.

This clone was detected only a few times. The rearrangement joins TRBV7-9 to TRBJ1-5; TRBD1 aligns across 8 bases. In germline, CDR1 is SEHNR, CDR2 FQNEAQ (reference sequence). The CDR3 covers 14 residues. Unmatched junction bases numbered 7, after V lost 5 bases and J lost 7 bases. The CDR3 loop reads CASSPDRVRQPQHF. The CDR3 nucleotides are TGTGCCAGCAGCCCGGACAGGGTGAGGCAGCCCCAGCATTTT.

The genes are TRBV19 and TRBJ2-5; D gene ambiguous. This CDR3 has 15 residues. Germline V gives CDR1 LNHDA, CDR2 SQIVND (reference sequence). Trimming took off 4 bases at V and 2 bases at J, with 14 bases between the two ends. The CDR3 loop is CASSSRRTVQETQYF. CDR3 nucleotides: TGTGCCAGTAGTAGCCGTCGAACGGTTCAAGAGACCCAGTACTTC.

The rearrangement uses TRBV29-1 and TRBJ1-5; 8 bases fit TRBD1. J lost 1 base, V lost 4 bases, and 9 bases had no gene match. This CDR3 spans 16 amino acids. Germline V lookup: CDR1 SQVTM, CDR2 ANQGSEA. The CDR3: CSVVFQGAISNQPQHF. Here the CDR3 DNA reads TGCAGCGTTGTATTTCAGGGGGCTATCAGCAATCAGCCCCAGCATTTT.

The chain links TRBV5-4 to TRBJ2-6; D remains ambiguous. Germline V gene lookup returns CDR1 SGHNT and CDR2 YYREEE (reference sequence). CDR3 length: 16 amino acids. The V and J ends lost 5 bases and 0 bases respectively, with 12 bases between them. The CDR3 nucleotides read TGTGCCAGCAGTTACCGACGGCGCTCTGGGGCCAACGTCCTGACTTTC. Translation gives CASSYRRRSGANVLTF.

The J gene is TRBJ2-5, the V gene TRBV27, with D perhaps matching TRBD1 (6 bases). Trimming left V 5 bases short and J 3 bases short, with 22 bases between. Germline loops: CDR1 MNHEY, CDR2 SMNVEV (reference sequence). The CDR3 has 17 residues. The CDR3 region has the DNA TGTGCCAGCAGTACCGACGCGTCGGCAGGGGATAAAGAGACCCAGTACTTC. Residues: CASSTDASAGDKETQYF.

The CDR3 sequence is CASSQVGGARFNYEQYF. CDR3 DNA: TGTGCCAGCAGCCAAGTCGGAGGGGCCCGCTTCAATTACGAGCAGTACTTC. The chain couples TRBV14 to TRBJ2-5; D may be TRBD2 (6 bases). The end of the DNA is better explained by TRBJ2-7, so the J call may be wrong. The CDR3 is 17 residues long. Germline V gene data show CDR1 as SGHDN and CDR2 as FVKESK.